This T cell receptor (beta chain) came from a study of Ad26.COV2.S vaccination and SARS-CoV-2 variants. Study-wide points: Similar non-spike TCR breadth was seen in vaccine and placebo recipients. Post-vaccination breadth of spike-specific CD8+ and CD4+ T cell responses was reportedly substantial.

Method: immunoSEQ multiplex PCR; TCRdb's copy keeps in-frame clones and lacks some. The sample contains fewer than 400,000 clones, around nine tenths of which appear only once. Germline loops: CDR1 SGHNT, CDR2 YYREEE (reference sequence). CDR3 size: 14 residues. The J segment lost 8 bases and the V segment lost 4 bases, leaving 9 bases of the junction unmatched. The treatment is: some 20 received Ad26.COV2.S at low or high dose, single or two shots; about 5 received placebo; per-sample allocation not given. Following the first vaccine or placebo injection, samples were taken on day 63. Notes on this clone: Its antigen is not identified.

The source of this sequence is a person aged 18 to 59 who received the Ad26.COV2.S COVID-19 vaccine or a placebo. The specimen was peripheral blood, collected in a trial of Ad26.COV2.S vaccine versus placebo. The chain uses TRBV5-4 and TRBJ1-2; 9 nucleotides match TRBD1. CDR3 DNA sequence: TGTGCCAGCAGCATAACAGGGGGCAAGGGGGGCTACACCTTC. It translates to CASSITGGKGGYTF.